Detailed here is one T cell receptor beta chain. The same CDR3 is also encoded by other DNA sequences in this sample. This sample is part of a study of shared clonotypes between healthy human individuals. The CDR3 is 15 residues long. The germline V gene encodes CDR1 SGDLS and CDR2 YYNGEE. The ends lost 1 base at V and 3 bases at J; junction bases unmatched: 1. The repertoire was sequenced with immunoSEQ multiplex PCR; TCRdb's copy has only in-frame clones and lacks some. Of roughly 2.1 million clones detected, under 95% appear once; the ten largest clones hold roughly 1.8%. Terminally differentiated effector memory CD45RA+ cells were excluded from the naive CD8 cells, which were CD45RO-negative and positively selected for CCR7.

The sample taken for sequencing was naive CD8+ T cells from PBMCs. This chain connects TRBV9 to TRBJ2-1; 10 bases line up with TRBD2. The TCR originated in a man aged 18 to 30 in good health. Some clones in this sample may be carry-over from other donors' samples. The CDR3 loop reads CASSVSGRGYNEQFF. As DNA, the CDR3 is TGTGCCAGCAGCGTAAGCGGGAGGGGCTACAATGAGCAGTTCTTC. Based on the CDR3 plus reference TRBV9 and TRBJ2-1, the full variable domain is DSGVTQTPKHLITATGQRVTLRCSPRSGDLSVYWYQQSLDQGLQFLIQYYNGEERAKGNILERFSAQQFPDLHSELNLSSLELGDSALYFCASSVSGRGYNEQFFGPGTRLTVL.